The clone carrying this T cell receptor (beta chain) was seen a few times. The antigen is undetermined. The germline V gene has CDR1 SGDLS and CDR2 YYNGEE. The CDR3 consists of 16 residues. V was trimmed by 1 base and J by 0 bases, leaving 8 bases between them. A single record per CDR3 protein comes from TCRdb applying MiXCR to the 5' RACE reads. The sample has 600,000 to 850,000 distinct CDR3 sequences, roughly 18% seen once. The data were taken from a study of identical twins. General study points: Carriage of fewer insertions was seen in abundant cord blood beta clonotypes, whereas memory repertoires showed none.

This same sample was also part of a study on T cells expressing NK-cell markers.

The sequence derives from a woman between 18 and 29 years old in good health. The specimen sequenced was PBMCs. The genes are TRBV9 and TRBJ2-6; D might be TRBD2 (5 bases). The CDR3 region is CASSVSGGSGANVLTF. CDR3 bases: TGTGCCAGCAGCGTAAGCGGAGGCTCTGGGGCCAACGTCCTGACTTTC.